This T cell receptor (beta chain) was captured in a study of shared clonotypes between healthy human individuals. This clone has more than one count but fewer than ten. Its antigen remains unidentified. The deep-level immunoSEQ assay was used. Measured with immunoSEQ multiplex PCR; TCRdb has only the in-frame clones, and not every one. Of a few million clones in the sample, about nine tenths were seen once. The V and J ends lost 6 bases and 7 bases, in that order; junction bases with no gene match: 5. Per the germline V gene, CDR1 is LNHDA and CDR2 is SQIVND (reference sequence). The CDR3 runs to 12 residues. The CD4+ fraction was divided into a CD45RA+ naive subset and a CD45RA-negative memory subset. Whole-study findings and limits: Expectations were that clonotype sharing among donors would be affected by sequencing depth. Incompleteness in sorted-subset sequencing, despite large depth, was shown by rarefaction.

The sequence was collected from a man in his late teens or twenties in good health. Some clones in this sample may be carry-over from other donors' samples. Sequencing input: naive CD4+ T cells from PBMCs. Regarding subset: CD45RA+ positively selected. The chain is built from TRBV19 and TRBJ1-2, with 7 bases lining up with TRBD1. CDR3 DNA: TGTGCCAGTAGGGGACAGTCAGCTGGCTACACCTTC. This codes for CASRGQSAGYTF.